Given below is one TCR beta chain in context. The data originate from a study of blood T cell repertoires in COVID-19. Germline lookup yields CDR1 SGHAT and CDR2 FQNNGV. CDR3 size: 14 residues. V shed 6 bases and J 5 bases; nucleotides not matched to a gene: 9. This table comes from immunoSEQ multiplex PCR, and its TCRdb copy is limited to in-frame clones, with some not included. The table includes 260,000 or so clones, 75% to 85% detected once. The Seattle patients joined while their infection was active and were tracked longitudinally afterward. The TCR comes from an elderly woman with COVID-19, enrolled during active disease. The J gene is TRBJ1-1, the V gene TRBV11-2; 7 nucleotides line up with TRBD1. Sequencing input: peripheral blood. The CDR3 coding sequence is TGTGCCAGCAGTCAAGGGACAGTAAGGACTGAAGCTTTCTTT. It specifies CASSQGTVRTEAFF.